Listed here are 12 T cell receptor beta chains from one sample, sequenced in a study of blood T cells in healthy people across ages. With a J-beta primer mix and a sample-barcoded 5' primer, a second PCR ran about 7 to 11 cycles. TCRdb recomputed calls from the 5' RACE reads with MiXCR, one row per CDR3 protein. The repertoire includes about 2 million distinct CDR3 sequences, roughly 52% of them detected once, and approximately 2.1% sits in the top ten. The sample consisted of blood. These receptors all stem from a middle-aged woman in good health.

V and J are TRBV6-2 or TRBV6-3 and TRBJ2-7; TRBD1 is a possible D gene (5 bases). The germline CDR1 and CDR2 sequences are MNHEY and SVGEGT. Trimming left V 2 bases short and J 4 bases short, with 15 bases between. The CDR3 has 15 residues. The CDR3 sequence is CASSYRGSVYYEQYF. The CDR3 DNA reads TGTGCCAGCAGTTACAGGGGTTCGGTGTATTACGAGCAGTACTTC.

This clonotype has more than one count but fewer than ten. The chain couples TRBV6-5 to TRBJ1-2; 7 bases are a match to TRBD1. Germline assignment: CDR1 MNHEY and CDR2 SVGAGI. CDR3 length: 16 residues. J was trimmed by 2 bases and V by 6 bases; bases with no gene match: 12. The CDR3 DNA sequence: TGTGCCAGCAGCCCACACGCTGACAGGGTGAACTATGGCTACACCTTC. Encoded protein: CASSPHADRVNYGYTF.

The rearrangement uses TRBV28 and TRBJ1-2; maybe TRBD1 (5 bases). Between the trimmed V and J ends, which lost 6 bases and 4 bases, there was a span of 27 bases. The CDR3 has 18 amino acids. Germline CDR1 MDHEN, CDR2 SYDVKM. The CDR3 reads CASSLVRGAPGLGYGYTF. The CDR3 DNA is TGTGCCAGCAGCCTAGTTAGGGGCGCACCGGGTTTAGGCTATGGCTACACCTTC.

With respect to this clonotype: The junction does not match germline at one end; this may be a read error. The V call is TRBV12-5, the J call TRBJ2-5, with TRBD2 matching 10 bases. The CDR3 is 16 residues long. Germline V gives CDR1 LGHNT, CDR2 FRNRAP. The CDR3 DNA sequence: TGTGCTGGTGGTTTTGAGGCTAGCGGGGGTCAAGAGACCCAGTACTTC. The encoded protein is CAGGFEASGGQETQYF.

This clonotype was detected a few times. This chain's CDR3 is CASSLWRIAGHEQFF. CDR3 nucleotide sequence: TGTGCCAGCAGCTTATGGAGGATAGCGGGGCATGAGCAGTTCTTC. V usage is TRBV5-6 and J usage is TRBJ2-1; 8 bases align to TRBD2. CDR1 is SGHDT, CDR2 YYEEEE, per germline. V was pared by 2 bases and J by 8 bases, with 9 bases of the junction left unmatched. CDR3 length: 15 amino acids.

V is TRBV5-6 and J is TRBJ2-7, with 12 bases aligning to TRBD1. The CDR3 is made up of 19 amino acids. Looked up from germline, CDR1 is SGHDT and CDR2 is YYEEEE. The trim removed 4 bases at V and 3 bases at J, leaving 17 bases unmatched. The CDR3 protein is CASSPFGDRGLTLLYEQYF. CDR3 nucleotides: TGTGCCAGCAGCCCTTTTGGGGACAGGGGGCTTACCCTCCTCTACGAGCAGTACTTC. The full variable domain, completed using reference TRBV5-6 and TRBJ2-7, is DAGVTQSPTHLIKTRGQQVTLRCSPKSGHDTVSWYQQALGQGPQFIFQYYEEEERQRGNFPDRFSGHQFPNYSSELNVNALLLGDSALYLCASSPFGDRGLTLLYEQYFGPGTRLTVT.

In its sample, this clonotype was seen a few times. The J gene is TRBJ2-3, the V gene TRBV5-1, with D unclear. The CDR3 covers 14 residues. Germline loops: CDR1 SGHRS, CDR2 YFSETQ. V was trimmed by 4 bases and J by 4 bases, leaving 13 bases between them. The DNA of the CDR3 is TGCGCCAGCAGCCTCCGCTCGGCGGCAGATACGCAGTATTTT. It yields the protein CASSLRSAADTQYF.

The rearrangement uses TRBV12-3 or TRBV12-4 and TRBJ2-7; 7 bases fit TRBD2. The CDR3 sequence is 12 residues long. The junction had 7 bases not matched to a gene; V was cut back by 9 bases and J by 5 bases. CDR3 sequence reads: CASILGGDEQYF. The CDR3 coding sequence is TGTGCCAGTATTCTGGGGGGGGACGAGCAGTACTTC.

The V call is TRBV28, the J call TRBJ2-5; TRBD2 agrees at 10 bases. CDR1 is MDHEN, CDR2 SYDVKM, per germline. Trimming at V came to 4 bases and at J to 4 bases, leaving 9 bases not matched to a gene. The CDR3 runs 16 residues. This CDR3 is CASSYQAGGLAETQYF. The CDR3 nucleotides read TGTGCCAGCAGTTATCAAGCGGGGGGGCTAGCAGAGACCCAGTACTTC.

In DNA, the CDR3 is TGTGCCATCAGGCCCGGGGCCGCTAATTCACCCCTCCACTTT. It translates to CAIRPGAANSPLHF. V gene TRBV10-3 combines with J gene TRBJ1-6; maybe TRBD1 (5 bases). With 6 bases removed from V and 6 bases from J, the gap between germline ends came to 12 bases. CDR1 is ENHRY and CDR2 is SYGVKD in the germline V gene. This CDR3 is built from 14 residues.

In this sample, this clonotype turned up many times. V gene TRBV29-1 combines with J gene TRBJ2-1, with a weak D call TRBD2 (5 bases). The CDR3 consists of 15 residues. V lost 4 bases to trimming and J lost 2 bases, with 15 bases between them. From germline, CDR1 is SQVTM and CDR2 ANQGSEA. CDR3 in amino acids: CSVAPSLLTYNEQFF. CDR3 nucleotides: TGCAGCGTTGCCCCTAGCCTCCTAACCTACAATGAGCAGTTCTTC.

J is TRBJ2-5 and V is TRBV29-1, with D possibly matching TRBD2 (5 bases). Germline lookup yields CDR1 SQVTM and CDR2 ANQGSEA. Trimming took 2 bases from V and 11 from J, leaving 24 bases between them. The CDR3 length is 15 residues. For the CDR3, the DNA is TGCAGCGTTGAACTACTAGGGCCCGGCGGTAATGAGCAGTACTTC. The encoded protein is CSVELLGPGGNEQYF. The full variable domain, completed using reference TRBV29-1 and TRBJ2-5, is SAVISQKPSRDICQRGTSLTIQCQVDSQVTMMFWYRQQPGQSLTLIATANQGSEATYESGFVIDKFPISRPNLTFSTLTVSNMSPEDSSIYLCSVELLGPGGNEQYFGPGTRLLVL.